The 28 T cell receptor beta chains given below trace back to one sample, sequenced in a study of control samples from healthy donors and cancer patients (dated by TCRdb to the early 2020s). Library preparation employed the immunoSEQ multiplex PCR assay. In its TCRdb copy, this immuneACCESS table keeps in-frame sequences only and misses some clones. Where compared with another copy, unresolved V genes explain less than half of these, and the others have no known cause. The sample table holds more than 85,000 clones, of which about nine tenths were seen once. The ten largest make up more than 3.5% of the sample. Sequencing was done on a sample of blood. These receptors all come from a human donor in good health. The donor label of this sample is uncertain.

The gene calls are TRBV6-4 and TRBJ1-2, with D maybe TRBD1 (6 bases). CDR1 is MRHNA, CDR2 SNTAGT, per germline. There are 15 residues in the CDR3. V lost 2 bases, J lost 3 bases, and 13 bases lay in between. The CDR3 region has the DNA TGTGCCAGCAGTGACAATGCAAGGGGGGACTATGGCTACACCTTC. Its protein product is CASSDNARGDYGYTF.

This chain uses TRBV3-1 (or the pseudogene TRBV3-2) with TRBJ1-2; D possibly corresponds to TRBD1 (5 bases). This CDR3 comprises 15 residues. Trimming took 2 bases from V and 3 from J, leaving 13 bases between them. CDR1 and CDR2 (germline): LGHDT, YNNKEL (reference sequence). The CDR3 region has the DNA TGTGCCAGCAGCCAACTATTGGGGGATGACTATGGCTACACCTTC. Amino acids: CASSQLLGDDYGYTF.

This clone has just one count. This CDR3 reads CASEEGPGYGYTF. The CDR3 region has the DNA TGTGCTAGTGAGGAAGGGCCGGGGTATGGCTACACCTTC. The rearrangement links TRBV12-5 to TRBJ1-2; D unresolved. This CDR3 region has 13 residues. V lost 7 bases and J lost 5, with 14 bases in between. Germline CDR1 is LGHNT and CDR2 is FRNRAP.

The CDR3: CATLDTRGSDTQYF. CDR3 DNA: TGTGCCACCTTGGATACCAGGGGGTCAGATACGCAGTATTTT. The chain couples TRBV24-1 to TRBJ2-3; 7 bases are a match to TRBD1. The J segment lost 4 bases and the V segment lost 9 bases, leaving 9 bases of the junction unmatched. This CDR3 contains 14 residues. Germline CDR1 reads KGHDR; CDR2 reads SFDVKD.

The V call is TRBV2, the J call TRBJ2-4; 9 positions match TRBD1. This CDR3 contains 17 residues. The germline V gene encodes CDR1 SNHLY and CDR2 FYNNEI. The J segment lost 0 bases and the V segment lost 2 bases, leaving 5 bases of the junction unmatched. This chain's CDR3 is CASSERGQGLAKNIQYF. The CDR3 DNA is TGTGCCAGCAGTGAAAGGGGACAGGGCTTAGCCAAAAACATTCAGTACTTC.

The chain combines TRBV3-1 (or the pseudogene TRBV3-2) with TRBJ1-2; TRBD1 matches 7 bases. This CDR3 is built from 15 residues. The V and J ends lost 3 bases and 8 bases, in that order; junction bases with no gene match: 12. Germline assignment: CDR1 LGHDT and CDR2 YNNKEL (reference sequence). CDR3 coding DNA: TGTGCCAGCAGCCAGCCCTTCAGGGGGGCGGGAGGCTACACCTTC. It yields the protein CASSQPFRGAGGYTF.

This clone was recorded once. This chain joins TRBV9 and TRBJ2-3, with D perhaps TRBD2 (6 bases). Germline CDR1 SGDLS, CDR2 YYNGEE. The ends were cut back, 0 bases at V and 1 base at J, with 15 bases in the middle. This CDR3 contains 17 residues. CDR3 nucleotide sequence: TGTGCCAGCAGCGTAGAGGAGGGGCGCGGGGGCACAGATACGCAGTATTTT. It translates to CASSVEEGRGGTDTQYF. Full variable domain (rest looked up from reference TRBV9 and TRBJ2-3): DSGVTQTPKHLITATGQRVTLRCSPRSGDLSVYWYQQSLDQGLQFLIQYYNGEERAKGNILERFSAQQFPDLHSELNLSSLELGDSALYFCASSVEEGRGGTDTQYFGPGTRLTVL.

The rearrangement uses TRBV7-6 and TRBJ1-1; D is unclear. CDR3 size: 13 residues. Germline CDR1 SGHVS, CDR2 FNYEAQ. The V end was cut by 5 bases, the J end by 2 bases, with 9 bases between. The CDR3: CASSIDINTEAFF. CDR3 DNA: TGTGCCAGCAGCATCGATATTAACACTGAAGCTTTCTTT.

The gene calls are TRBV2 and TRBJ1-2, with D unresolved. From germline, CDR1 is SNHLY and CDR2 FYNNEI. The CDR3 length is 13 residues. Trimming shortened V by 10 bases and J by 5 bases, and 17 bases separated the two germline ends. Here the CDR3 reads CATLDGSGYGYTF. Written as DNA, the CDR3 is TGTGCCACCCTCGACGGCTCTGGATATGGCTACACCTTC.

This clone was seen only once. The V and J genes are TRBV5-1 and TRBJ1-2, with 9 bases that match TRBD1. Trimming cost V 2 bases and J 10 bases; bases outside gene matches: 6. The CDR3 is made up of 13 amino acids. Germline-derived CDR1 and CDR2 are SGHRS and YFSETQ. The CDR3 here is CASSLGTGRAYTF. DNA for the CDR3: TGCGCCAGCAGCTTAGGGACAGGGAGAGCCTACACCTTC.

This chain links TRBV7-8 with TRBJ2-3; D is possibly TRBD1 (6 bases). Germline CDR1 reads SGHVS; CDR2 reads FQNEAQ. The CDR3 contains 14 residues. V lost 3 bases, J lost 5 bases, and 12 bases lay in between. The DNA of the CDR3 is TGTGCCAGCAGCTTGTGGCAGGGGTTAGATACGCAGTATTTT. As protein: CASSLWQGLDTQYF.

This sequence joins TRBV20-1 and TRBJ2-1; 13 bases map to TRBD2. Germline V gives CDR1 DFQATT, CDR2 SNEGSKA (reference sequence). The CDR3 has 11 amino acids. The V gene end was trimmed by 7 bases and the J gene end by 10 bases; junction bases not matched to a gene: 1. The CDR3 region is CSVGLAGEQFF. DNA of the CDR3: TGCAGTGTGGGACTAGCGGGGGAGCAGTTCTTC.

The gene calls are TRBV5-4 and TRBJ2-4; 10 bases match TRBD2. The germline gives CDR1 SGHNT, CDR2 YYREEE (reference sequence). The CDR3 covers 15 residues. V trimming: 4 bases; J trimming: 1 base; junction bases outside the gene matches: 2. CDR3 loop: CASSSGGEAKNIQYF. The CDR3 nucleotides read TGTGCCAGCAGCAGCGGGGGGGAGGCCAAAAACATTCAGTACTTC. Full variable domain (outside the CDR3, taken from reference TRBV5-4 and TRBJ2-4): ETGVTQSPTHLIKTRGQQVTLRCSSQSGHNTVSWYQQALGQGPQFIFQYYREEENGRGNFPPRFSGLQFPNYSSELNVNALELDDSALYLCASSSGGEAKNIQYFGAGTRLSVL.

This chain links TRBV5-5 with TRBJ2-7, with D perhaps matching TRBD1 (6 bases). The CDR3 has 15 residues. The germline gives CDR1 SGHKS, CDR2 YYEKEE (reference sequence). Trimming shortened V by 0 bases and J by 3 bases, and 13 bases separated the two germline ends. The CDR3 DNA is TGTGCCAGCAGCTTGGGAATGGGGGCACTCTACGAGCAGTACGTC. Translating gives CASSLGMGALYEQYV.

The sample holds one count of this clone. V is TRBV6-5 and J is TRBJ1-3, with 8 bases that match TRBD1. The germline gives CDR1 MNHEY, CDR2 SVGAGI. V shed 6 bases, J shed 4 bases, and the junction held 8 bases outside the gene matches. CDR3 length equals 15 residues. The CDR3 coding sequence is TGTGCCAGCAGGACCGGGACAGGCTTAGGAAACACCATATATTTT. This translates into CASRTGTGLGNTIYF.

The chain recombines TRBV2 with TRBJ1-6; the D gene is possibly TRBD1 (5 bases). The CDR3 has 14 amino acids. CDR1 and CDR2 from the germline V gene are SNHLY and FYNNEI. V lost 2 bases to trimming and J lost 5 bases, with 7 bases between them. CDR3 in amino acids: CASSEQGHNSPLHF. CDR3 DNA: TGTGCCAGCAGTGAACAGGGCCATAATTCACCCCTCCACTTT.

This chain connects TRBV7-9 to TRBJ1-2; 7 bases line up with TRBD1. V trimming: 2 bases; J trimming: 2 bases; junction bases outside the gene matches: 2. Per germline, CDR1 SEHNR and CDR2 FQNEAQ (reference sequence). The CDR3 consists of 14 residues. Here the CDR3 reads CASSLRGGNYGYTF. The CDR3 DNA reads as TGTGCCAGCAGCTTACGAGGGGGCAACTATGGCTACACCTTC.

The chain recombines TRBV2 with TRBJ1-2; D not resolved. The CDR3 covers 13 residues. Per germline, CDR1 SNHLY and CDR2 FYNNEI. V gave up 10 bases and J gave up 8 bases, with 20 bases separating them. The CDR3 DNA reads TGTGCCACTTCCAGTGGAGTACTGGAGGGCTACACCTTC. This gives the protein CATSSGVLEGYTF. Complete variable domain (other parts from reference TRBV2 and TRBJ1-2): EPEVTQTPSHQVTQMGQEVILRCVPISNHLYFYWYRQILGQKVEFLVSFYNNEISEKSEIFDDQFSVERPDGSNFTLKIRSTKLEDSAMYFCATSSGVLEGYTFGSGTRLTVV.

The V call is TRBV11-2, the J call TRBJ2-5; 7 nucleotides align to TRBD1. Germline V gene lookup returns CDR1 SGHAT and CDR2 FQNNGV. V was pared by 4 bases and J by 4 bases, with 9 bases of the junction left unmatched. The CDR3 extends over 15 amino acids. The CDR3 sequence is CASSSTGAGRETQYF. The CDR3 bases are TGTGCCAGCAGCTCTACAGGGGCCGGGCGAGAGACCCAGTACTTC.

In nucleotides, the CDR3 is TGCGCCAGCAGCTTGGAGCTGGGAAGAGATGAGCAGTTCTTC. Its translation: CASSLELGRDEQFF. This chain links TRBV5-1 with TRBJ2-1; D gene ambiguous. The CDR3 is 14 amino acids. From germline, CDR1 is SGHRS and CDR2 YFSETQ. Trimming took 0 bases from V and 8 from J, leaving 12 bases between them.

The chain recombines TRBV10-3 with TRBJ1-2; perhaps TRBD1 as D (6 bases). CDR3 size: 14 residues. V lost 5 bases and J lost 2, with 12 bases in between. Germline V gives CDR1 ENHRY, CDR2 SYGVKD. Here the CDR3 reads CAISQVGQNYGYTF. Here the CDR3 DNA reads TGTGCCATCAGTCAGGTGGGACAAAACTATGGCTACACCTTC.

This clone was counted once. The chain is built from TRBV12-3 or TRBV12-4 and TRBJ1-3; D not resolved. Trimming took 8 bases from V and 1 from J, leaving 9 bases between them. The CDR3 has 13 residues. The CDR3 loop is CASRLGSGNTIYF. DNA of the CDR3: TGTGCCAGCCGCCTTGGGTCTGGAAACACCATATATTTT.

The rearrangement joins TRBV30 to TRBJ2-6; a possible D gene is TRBD1 (6 bases). Germline lookup yields CDR1 GTSNPN and CDR2 SVGIG (reference sequence). The CDR3 sequence is 16 residues long. V dropped 4 bases and J dropped 2 bases, with 15 bases sitting between them. CDR3 nucleotides: TGTGCCTGGACCAAACAGGGAATGGCTGGGGCCAACGTCCTGACTTTC. This encodes CAWTKQGMAGANVLTF.

This clone was seen a few times. DNA for the CDR3: TGTGCCAGCAGCTTAGGGCGTATAGTGACAGGACTTCATCAGCCCCAGCATTTT. Translated, it gives CASSLGRIVTGLHQPQHF. This sequence joins TRBV5-5 and TRBJ1-5; tentatively, D is TRBD1 (6 bases). This CDR3 has 18 amino acids. V was shortened by 2 bases and J by 5 bases, with 23 bases between the two germline ends. Germline V lookup: CDR1 SGHKS, CDR2 YYEKEE (reference sequence).

V and J are TRBV6-6 and TRBJ1-1; D unclear. Germline V lookup: CDR1 MNHNY, CDR2 SVGAGI (reference sequence). V was shortened by 6 bases and J by 1 base, with 9 bases between the two germline ends. The CDR3 is 13 residues long. CDR3 residues: CASSQRGNTEAFF. CDR3 nucleotide sequence: TGTGCCAGCAGCCAACGGGGGAACACTGAAGCTTTCTTT.

The chain combines TRBV5-1 with TRBJ1-2; the D gene is possibly TRBD1 (5 bases). This CDR3 has 16 amino acids. CDR1 and CDR2 (germline): SGHRS, YFSETQ. V shed 0 bases and J shed 5 bases, with 17 bases lying between them. The CDR3 region is CASSLGAIGGGYGYTF. The CDR3 DNA reads as TGCGCCAGCAGCTTGGGTGCTATCGGGGGAGGGTATGGCTACACCTTC.

The chain combines TRBV7-9 with TRBJ2-7; tentative D call: TRBD2 (5 bases). The CDR3 spans 14 residues. Trimming left V 4 bases short and J 2 bases short, with 12 bases between. Germline V gene sequence: CDR1 SEHNR, CDR2 FQNEAQ (reference sequence). The CDR3 loop is CASSSRTAAYEQYF. CDR3 coding DNA: TGTGCCAGCAGCTCCCGGACTGCCGCCTACGAGCAGTACTTC.

The rearrangement joins TRBV19 to TRBJ1-2; no clear D. This CDR3 contains 15 residues. Germline loops: CDR1 LNHDA, CDR2 SQIVND (reference sequence). Between the trimmed V and J ends, which lost 3 bases and 8 bases, there was a span of 19 bases. The CDR3 region has the DNA TGTGCCAGTAGTATCTGGGAGACAAGGCAATCCGGCTACACCTTC. Translated, it gives CASSIWETRQSGYTF.